A single sample is the source of the 29 T cell receptor beta chains below, sequenced in a study of blood T cell repertoires in COVID-19. Produced via immunoSEQ multiplex PCR; TCRdb's table is partial and in-frame only. The sample includes around 120,000 clones, 90% seen only once; the top ten take 3.8%. Material: peripheral blood. These receptors were obtained from a woman aged 55-70 years with COVID-19, enrolled during active disease.

The rearrangement links TRBV5-4 to TRBJ2-7; 11 bases are a match to TRBD1. The germline V gene has CDR1 SGHNT and CDR2 YYREEE (reference sequence). The CDR3 covers 15 residues. The J segment lost 5 bases and the V segment lost 4 bases, leaving 8 bases of the junction unmatched. The CDR3 is CASSQIRDRGDEQYF. In DNA form, the CDR3 reads TGTGCCAGCAGCCAAATCCGGGACAGGGGGGACGAGCAGTACTTC.

The chain carries TRBV7-9 and TRBJ1-2; tentative D call: TRBD1 (5 bases). This CDR3 spans 9 amino acids. V lost 8 bases to trimming and J lost 13 bases, with 11 bases between them. Germline assignment: CDR1 SEHNR and CDR2 FQNEAQ (reference sequence). The CDR3 sequence: CASGGVGTF. CDR3 sequence (DNA): TGTGCCAGCGGGGGGGTAGGCACCTTC.

The rearrangement links TRBV7-2 to TRBJ2-2, with D possibly being TRBD1 (6 bases). Germline CDR1 SGHTA, CDR2 FQGNSA. V shed 4 bases and J shed 6 bases, with 15 bases lying between them. The CDR3 length is 15 residues. The CDR3 DNA follows: TGTGCCAGCAGCTCCCGGGTGGGGGCTTCCGGGGAGCTGTTTTTT. This codes for CASSSRVGASGELFF.

The rearrangement joins TRBV19 to TRBJ1-5; 11 nucleotides line up with TRBD1. Unmatched junction bases numbered 4, after V lost 3 bases and J lost 3 bases. The CDR3 covers 16 residues. CDR1 is LNHDA and CDR2 is SQIVND in the germline V gene (reference sequence). The CDR3 loop reads CASSMDRGQLNQPQHF. Here the CDR3 DNA reads TGTGCCAGTAGTATGGACAGGGGGCAACTCAATCAGCCCCAGCATTTT.

The V call is TRBV27, the J call TRBJ2-1; 13 bases agree with TRBD2. This CDR3 is 16 amino acids long. CDR1 MNHEY and CDR2 SMNVEV come from the germline V gene (reference sequence). The junction had 10 bases not matched to a gene; V was cut back by 5 bases and J by 9 bases. In DNA form, the CDR3 reads TGTGCCAGCAGTCAGGGGACTAGCGGGGTCAGGGGTGAGCAGTTCTTC. Translated, it gives CASSQGTSGVRGEQFF.

V usage is TRBV5-1 and J usage is TRBJ1-1; D gene ambiguous. CDR1 is SGHRS, CDR2 YFSETQ, per germline. Trimming stripped 0 bases from V and 3 bases from J, with 9 bases between. The CDR3 has 14 amino acids. CDR3 bases: TGCGCCAGCAGCTTGGCCGGAGGAGACACTGAAGCTTTCTTT. Its protein is CASSLAGGDTEAFF.

The chain couples TRBV27 to TRBJ2-3; 8 bases match TRBD1. Germline assignment: CDR1 MNHEY and CDR2 SMNVEV (reference sequence). The CDR3 is 16 residues long. The V segment lost 7 bases and the J segment 3 bases; nucleotides outside the gene matches: 12. The CDR3 nucleotides read TGTGCCAGCACCAGCAAGAACAGGGGGATAACAGATACGCAGTATTTT. This codes for CASTSKNRGITDTQYF.

This rearrangement joins TRBV6-2 or TRBV6-3 to TRBJ1-2, with 8 positions matching TRBD1. CDR1 is MNHEY and CDR2 is SVGEGT in the germline V gene. The V and J ends lost 2 bases and 6 bases, in that order; junction bases with no gene match: 2. The CDR3 contains 13 residues. CDR3 DNA sequence: TGTGCCAGCAGTTACCAGGGGGCAAATGGCTACACCTTC. Translated, it gives CASSYQGANGYTF.

In DNA, the CDR3 is TGTGCCAGCAGCGTAACCGGGACTAGCGGAGAGACCCAGTACTTC. This translates into CASSVTGTSGETQYF. V gene TRBV7-8 combines with J gene TRBJ2-5, with 11 positions matching TRBD2. The ends lost 5 bases at V and 4 bases at J; junction bases unmatched: 6. This CDR3 is 15 amino acids long. Germline loops: CDR1 SGHVS, CDR2 FQNEAQ.

This chain uses TRBV5-1 with TRBJ2-7; the D gene is possibly TRBD1 (6 bases). From germline, CDR1 is SGHRS and CDR2 YFSETQ. The CDR3 has 15 residues. V was trimmed by 4 bases and J by 4 bases, leaving 18 bases between them. The CDR3 protein is CASSRTGSSKYEQYF. CDR3 sequence (DNA): TGCGCCAGCAGCCGTACAGGGAGTTCTAAATACGAGCAGTACTTC.

This chain joins TRBV25-1 and TRBJ2-5; 7 bases agree with TRBD2. J was trimmed by 5 bases and V by 2 bases; bases with no gene match: 8. CDR3 length equals 15 residues. Germline V gene lookup returns CDR1 MGHDK and CDR2 SYGVNS. The CDR3 DNA follows: TGTGCCAGCAGTGAACCAGCGGGGTCGGGGGAGACCCAGTACTTC. It yields the protein CASSEPAGSGETQYF.

This chain uses TRBV19 with TRBJ1-5; perhaps TRBD1 as D (6 bases). The CDR3 consists of 12 residues. Germline CDR1 and CDR2: LNHDA and SQIVND (reference sequence). Deletions cut 7 bases from V and 7 bases from J, with 11 bases between. The CDR3 reads CASTQGWQPQHF. The CDR3 region has the DNA TGTGCCAGTACACAGGGATGGCAGCCCCAGCATTTT.

V and J are TRBV27 and TRBJ2-3; perhaps TRBD1 as D (6 bases). V was trimmed by 4 bases and J by 6 bases, leaving 23 bases between them. This CDR3 contains 17 residues. Germline V gives CDR1 MNHEY, CDR2 SMNVEV (reference sequence). The DNA of the CDR3 is TGTGCCAGCAGTTATGCTAGACTCACAGGGATTAGGGATACGCAGTATTTT. It yields the protein CASSYARLTGIRDTQYF.

The chain uses TRBV6-5 and TRBJ2-4; a possible D gene is TRBD1 (7 bases). In germline, CDR1 is MNHEY, CDR2 SVGAGI. Deletions cut 0 bases from V and 7 bases from J, with 13 bases between. This CDR3 is 15 amino acids long. CDR3 residues: CASSYSSPGGNIQYF. In DNA form, the CDR3 reads TGTGCCAGCAGTTACTCGAGTCCAGGGGGGAACATTCAGTACTTC.

The chain uses TRBV4-2 and TRBJ2-7; 8 bases line up with TRBD2. The CDR3 runs 17 residues. Trimming took 5 bases from V and 2 from J; bases not matched to a gene: 14. Germline-derived CDR1 and CDR2 are LGHNA and YNFKEQ. The CDR3 DNA sequence: TGTGCCAGCAGCGTGGAGGCCGTGACTAGCGTTCCCTACGAGCAGTACTTC. Its translation is CASSVEAVTSVPYEQYF.

This clone was observed a handful of times. The chain is built from TRBV6-1 and TRBJ2-7, with 7 bases identical to TRBD1. The CDR3 sequence is 17 residues long. J was trimmed by 3 bases and V by 3 bases; bases with no gene match: 14. CDR1 is MNHNS and CDR2 is SASEGT in the germline V gene. CDR3 nucleotide sequence: TGTGCCAGCAGTGACCACCGATACAGGGGCGGCGACTACGAGCAGTACTTC. Residues: CASSDHRYRGGDYEQYF.

The chain links TRBV2 to TRBJ1-1; D perhaps matches TRBD1 (5 bases). This CDR3 contains 14 residues. Germline V gives CDR1 SNHLY, CDR2 FYNNEI. The V gene lost 7 bases and the J gene lost 11 bases, with 23 bases spanning the gap. The CDR3 sequence is CASTRIREQITAFF. The CDR3 nucleotides are TGTGCCAGCACCCGGATCAGGGAACAAATCACGGCTTTCTTT. Filled out from reference TRBV2 and TRBJ1-1, the complete variable domain reads EPEVTQTPSHQVTQMGQEVILRCVPISNHLYFYWYRQILGQKVEFLVSFYNNEISEKSEIFDDQFSVERPDGSNFTLKIRSTKLEDSAMYFCASTRIREQITAFFGQGTRLTVV.

J is TRBJ2-3 and V is TRBV7-6; 12 bases map to TRBD2. The germline CDR1 and CDR2 sequences are SGHVS and FNYEAQ. Unmatched junction bases numbered 4, after V lost 6 bases and J lost 0 bases. The CDR3 is made up of 16 amino acids. CDR3 sequence (DNA): TGTGCCAGCAGACGGACTAGCGGGACCAGCACAGATACGCAGTATTTT. Translated: CASRRTSGTSTDTQYF.

The V gene is TRBV7-3, the J gene TRBJ2-7, with 10 bases fitting TRBD1. Germline values: CDR1 SGHTA, CDR2 FQGTGA. After removal of 4 bases from V and 3 bases from J, the junction contained 6 bases not matched to a gene. This CDR3 region has 15 residues. The CDR3 spells CASSSAGTGVYEQYF. CDR3 in DNA: TGTGCCAGCAGCTCCGCAGGGACAGGGGTCTACGAGCAGTACTTC.

J is TRBJ1-6 and V is TRBV10-3; TRBD1 agrees at 7 bases. The CDR3 runs 15 residues. The V gene end was trimmed by 10 bases and the J gene end by 3 bases; junction bases not matched to a gene: 9. The V gene's germline CDR1 is ENHRY and CDR2 SYGVKD. CDR3 bases: TGTGCCACCAGACAGGGCATCGGCTATAATTCACCCCTCCACTTT. Its protein is CATRQGIGYNSPLHF.

This clone was counted only a few times. The genes are TRBV10-2 and TRBJ1-5; D gene ambiguous. Germline lookup yields CDR1 WSHSY and CDR2 SAAADI. The CDR3 runs 15 residues. Trimming left V 3 bases short and J 2 bases short, with 11 bases between. CDR3 in DNA: TGCGCCAGCAGTGATCAGGAAGTAGGCAATCAGCCCCAGCATTTT. Translating it yields CASSDQEVGNQPQHF.

This clone has just one count. The rearrangement links TRBV3-1 (or the pseudogene TRBV3-2) to TRBJ2-7; TRBD1 might be the D (5 bases). The CDR3 is made up of 15 amino acids. Germline V gene sequence: CDR1 LGHDT, CDR2 YNNKEL (reference sequence). The germline V and J ends were trimmed by 0 bases and 7 bases, with 16 bases remaining between them. CDR3: CASSQDPAGSQEQYF. The CDR3 DNA reads TGTGCCAGCAGCCAAGATCCGGCAGGGTCCCAGGAGCAGTACTTC.

This clone was observed a handful of times. This chain uses TRBV6-2 or TRBV6-3 with TRBJ1-5; a possible D gene is TRBD1 (5 bases). V lost 0 bases, J lost 4 bases, and 10 bases lay in between. This CDR3 contains 15 residues. The germline V gene has CDR1 MNHEY and CDR2 SVGEGT. The CDR3 protein is CASSYSRAGNQPQHF. The CDR3 DNA follows: TGTGCCAGCAGTTACTCCCGCGCAGGGAATCAGCCCCAGCATTTT.

The CDR3 region is CASSPRSGTEEKLFF. Here the CDR3 DNA reads TGTGCCAGCTCACCACGGTCGGGGACAGAAGAAAAACTGTTTTTT. The chain links TRBV18 to TRBJ1-4; 7 bases agree with TRBD1. This CDR3 has 15 amino acids. Germline-derived CDR1 and CDR2 are KGHSH and LQKENI. The trim removed 1 base at V and 8 bases at J, leaving 7 bases unmatched.

The rearrangement joins TRBV6-2 or TRBV6-3 to TRBJ2-2; 7 bases map to TRBD2. Trimming took 2 bases from V and 5 from J; bases not matched to a gene: 11. From germline, CDR1 is MNHEY and CDR2 SVGEGT. CDR3 length: 17 residues. CDR3: CASSYQSGGTKTGELFF. The CDR3 nucleotides are TGTGCCAGCAGTTACCAGTCGGGGGGTACAAAAACCGGGGAGCTGTTTTTT.

The rearrangement uses TRBV7-9 and TRBJ1-1; D is uncertain. V was trimmed by 4 bases and J by 1 base, leaving 16 bases between them. The CDR3 contains 16 residues. Germline loops: CDR1 SEHNR, CDR2 FQNEAQ (reference sequence). CDR3 protein: CASSSLPLAKNTEAFF. CDR3 nucleotides: TGTGCCAGCAGCTCGCTCCCCCTAGCGAAGAACACTGAAGCTTTCTTT.

V and J are TRBV5-4 and TRBJ2-7, with D possibly matching TRBD1 (6 bases). This CDR3 has 13 residues. Germline loops: CDR1 SGHNT, CDR2 YYREEE (reference sequence). V lost 4 bases to trimming and J lost 13 bases, with 21 bases between them. The CDR3 spells CASSLDNRGRQYF. Written as DNA, the CDR3 is TGTGCCAGCAGCCTCGACAATAGGGGGAGACAATACTTC.

Turning to this clone: The sample contains more than one DNA sequence encoding this CDR3. The chain employs TRBV3-1 (or the pseudogene TRBV3-2) and TRBJ1-5; tentative D call: TRBD1 (5 bases). From germline, CDR1 is LGHDT and CDR2 YNNKEL (reference sequence). Deletions cut 0 bases from V and 5 bases from J, with 5 bases between. CDR3 length: 13 amino acids. Written as DNA, the CDR3 is TGTGCCAGCAGCCAAGACAGGGATCAGCCCCAGCATTTT. It yields the protein CASSQDRDQPQHF.

DNA for the CDR3: TGTGCCAGCAGCTTAAGATCTTCGGGCGTGCGCGGGGAGCAGTACTTC. Translation: CASSLRSSGVRGEQYF. The chain is built from TRBV7-2 and TRBJ2-7, with D maybe TRBD2 (5 bases). This CDR3 has 16 amino acids. Germline loops: CDR1 SGHTA, CDR2 FQGNSA. Trimming removed 2 bases at V and 7 bases at J, with 21 bases between.